These 30 T cell receptor beta chains originate from one sample sequenced in a study of identical twins' blood T cells. One entry per CDR3 protein results from TCRdb running MiXCR on the 5' RACE reads. The sample includes 350,000 to 400,000 distinct CDR3 sequences, 25% to 35% of them seen just once. Sequencing input: PBMCs. All receptors come from a woman aged 18 to 49 in good health.

Notes on this clonotype: Since a much larger clone is just one base distant, this may be a read error. The gene calls are TRBV11-2 and TRBJ1-1, with D tentatively TRBD1 (5 bases). This CDR3 region has 16 residues. The germline gives CDR1 SGHAT, CDR2 FQNNGV. The CDR3 spells CASSLSARVVGTKAFF. The CDR3 DNA sequence: TGTGCCAGCAGCTTATCTGCCAGGGTCGTGGGCACTAAAGCTTTCTTT.

The rearrangement uses TRBV11-1 and TRBJ2-2; no clear D gene. The CDR3 totals 15 residues. Germline CDR1 reads SGHAT; CDR2 reads FQDESV (reference sequence). Between the trimmed V and J ends, which lost 2 bases and 1 base, there was a span of 8 bases. The CDR3 DNA is TGTGCCAGCAGCTTACACCCATTGAACACCGGGGAGCTGTTTTTT. It encodes CASSLHPLNTGELFF.

Regarding this clonotype: A junction boundary mismatches the germline segment, possibly from a read error. The chain has TRBV19 and TRBJ2-1, with D hard to call. The CDR3 runs to 14 residues. Looked up from germline, CDR1 is LNHDA and CDR2 is SQIVND (reference sequence). CDR3 residues: CASSIARSYNGQFF. CDR3 DNA: TGTGCCAGTAGTATAGCTCGCTCCTACAATGGGCAGTTCTTC.

The chain combines TRBV9 with TRBJ2-5; no definite D call. Looked up from germline, CDR1 is SGDLS and CDR2 is YYNGEE. V was trimmed by 0 bases and J by 5 bases, leaving 8 bases between them. The CDR3 has 13 amino acids. This chain's CDR3 is CASSVDIRETQYF. DNA of the CDR3: TGTGCCAGCAGCGTAGATATCCGGGAGACCCAGTACTTC.

This clonotype came up a few times. V gene TRBV6-2 or TRBV6-3 combines with J gene TRBJ1-2; D is undetermined. This CDR3 has 11 residues. V was cut by 5 bases and J by 7 bases, with 8 bases left in between. Germline V gene data show CDR1 as MNHEY and CDR2 as SVGEGT. The CDR3 DNA sequence: TGTGCCAGCAGTGGTGGTATTGGCTACACCTTC. Its protein is CASSGGIGYTF.

A remark on this clonotype: One end of the junction varies from germline; a read error may be responsible. This sequence joins TRBV6-1 and TRBJ2-2, with 9 bases aligning to TRBD1. The CDR3 has 16 residues. From germline, CDR1 is MNHNS and CDR2 SASEGT. The CDR3 DNA sequence: TGTGCCAGCAGTGGGGGACAGGGTTGGAGCACCGGGGAGCCGTTTTTT. Translation gives CASSGGQGWSTGEPFF.

This clonotype was counted between two and nine times. The gene calls are TRBV29-1 and TRBJ1-3, with D unresolved. The CDR3 length is 11 residues. Germline V gene lookup returns CDR1 SQVTM and CDR2 ANQGSEA. V was shortened by 4 bases and J by 4 bases, with 5 bases between the two germline ends. The CDR3 DNA is TGCAGCGTTGGGGGAGGAAACACCATATATTTT. As protein: CSVGGGNTIYF.

The V and J genes are TRBV5-5 and TRBJ1-2; 12 bases match TRBD1. V dropped 2 bases and J dropped 8; count of bases not matched to a gene: 7. From germline, CDR1 is SGHKS and CDR2 YYEKEE (reference sequence). This CDR3 is built from 15 residues. CDR3 loop: CASSFTGTGGWGYTF. The CDR3 region has the DNA TGTGCCAGCAGCTTCACCGGGACAGGGGGCTGGGGCTACACCTTC.

The CDR3 sequence: CAISDSGSLGYEQYF. The CDR3 region has the DNA TGTGCCATCAGTGATTCTGGGTCTCTAGGTTACGAGCAGTACTTC. The chain couples TRBV10-3 to TRBJ2-7; D unresolved. Germline CDR1 and CDR2: ENHRY and SYGVKD. This CDR3 has 15 amino acids. V lost 3 bases, J lost 4 bases, and 16 bases lay in between.

V is TRBV7-8 and J is TRBJ1-4; D is unresolved. The length of the CDR3 is 16 residues. V lost 2 bases, J lost 0 bases, and 10 bases lay in between. The germline V gene encodes CDR1 SGHVS and CDR2 FQNEAQ. The CDR3 spells CASSLIAGSTNEKLFF. CDR3 coding DNA: TGTGCCAGCAGCTTAATAGCAGGTTCAACTAATGAAAAACTGTTTTTT.

In the case of this clonotype: A read error may account for a junction end that differs from germline. The chain carries TRBV6-2 or TRBV6-3 and TRBJ2-7, with TRBD2 as a possible D gene (5 bases). The germline CDR1 and CDR2 sequences are MNHEY and SVGEGT. The CDR3 runs to 14 residues. As DNA, the CDR3 is TGTGCCAGCAGCTTTCCGCCCCGGGGTTACGAGCAGCACTTC. Its protein product is CASSFPPRGYEQHF.

The chain recombines TRBV4-3 with TRBJ2-2; D is possibly TRBD2 (6 bases). CDR1 LGHNA and CDR2 YSLEER come from the germline V gene. This CDR3 is built from 14 residues. The CDR3 nucleotides are TGCGGAGAACGGGGGTCTACGAACACCGGGGAGCTGTTTTTT. Amino acid sequence: CGERGSTNTGELFF.

The rearrangement links TRBV12-3 or TRBV12-4 to TRBJ1-1; 7 bases match TRBD1. CDR3 length: 14 residues. V dropped 6 bases and J dropped 5; count of bases not matched to a gene: 9. The CDR3 reads CASSSAGTATEAFF. The CDR3 nucleotides are TGTGCCAGCAGCTCAGCCGGGACAGCAACTGAAGCTTTCTTT.

The rearrangement uses TRBV19 and TRBJ1-2; D unclear. Trimming shortened V by 11 bases and J by 3 bases, and 10 bases separated the two germline ends. This CDR3 contains 11 residues. Germline CDR1 reads LNHDA; CDR2 reads SQIVND (reference sequence). The CDR3 loop is CAPGWDYGYTF. CDR3 DNA sequence: TGTGCCCCCGGTTGGGACTATGGCTACACCTTC. Supplemented by reference TRBV19 and TRBJ1-2, the full variable domain reads DGGITQSPKYLFRKEGQNVTLSCEQNLNHDAMYWYRQDPGQGLRLIYYSQIVNDFQKGDIAEGYSVSREKKESFPLTVTSAQKNPTAFYLCAPGWDYGYTFGSGTRLTVV.

This clonotype was picked up one time. This chain uses TRBV7-9 with TRBJ2-1; TRBD2 matches 11 bases. The CDR3 runs 18 residues. Germline trimming cut 1 base from V and 0 bases from J; bases unmatched to any gene: 5. The germline V gene encodes CDR1 SEHNR and CDR2 FQNEAQ (reference sequence). Written as DNA, the CDR3 is TGTGCCAGCAGCTTAGAGACTAGCGGGGAGAGCTCCTACAATGAGCAGTTCTTC. Protein: CASSLETSGESSYNEQFF.

The chain employs TRBV2 and TRBJ1-1, with 7 bases fitting TRBD1. The CDR3 covers 14 residues. After removal of 7 bases from V and 2 bases from J, the junction contained 7 bases not matched to a gene. Germline V CDR1 and CDR2: SNHLY, FYNNEI. CDR3: CASKLDRANTEAFF. The DNA of the CDR3 is TGTGCCAGCAAGCTTGACAGGGCAAACACTGAAGCTTTCTTT.

The rearrangement links TRBV27 to TRBJ1-3, with D hard to call. This CDR3 has 14 residues. Trimming pared 5 bases from V and 4 bases from J, leaving 12 bases between. CDR1 is MNHEY, CDR2 SMNVEV, per germline (reference sequence). CDR3 protein: CASSTSRLGNTIYF. DNA for the CDR3: TGTGCCAGCAGTACAAGTAGACTCGGAAACACCATATATTTT.

This clonotype came up many times. The chain carries TRBV3-1 and TRBJ1-1, with D perhaps TRBD1 (6 bases). This CDR3 is built from 14 residues. The germline V gene encodes CDR1 LGHDT and CDR2 YNNKEL (reference sequence). Trimming left V 3 bases short and J 2 bases short, with 10 bases between. The CDR3 is CASSQRTVNTEAFF. The CDR3 DNA reads as TGTGCCAGCAGCCAGAGGACAGTCAACACTGAAGCTTTCTTT.

V and J are TRBV5-1 and TRBJ2-1; D might be TRBD2 (6 bases). The CDR3 has 16 residues. With 0 bases removed from V and 4 bases from J, the gap between germline ends came to 14 bases. Germline CDR1 and CDR2: SGHRS and YFSETQ. The CDR3 sequence is CASSLGRSSEYNEQFF. The CDR3 bases are TGCGCCAGCAGCTTGGGGAGGTCTAGCGAGTACAATGAGCAGTTCTTC.

The chain employs TRBV11-2 and TRBJ1-2; D call uncertain. The V gene lost 1 base and the J gene lost 11 bases, with 14 bases spanning the gap. CDR1 is SGHAT and CDR2 is FQNNGV in the germline V gene. This CDR3 region has 13 residues. CDR3 DNA sequence: TGTGCCAGCAGCTTAGGGTTCGAGGATAATTACACCTTC. Amino acids: CASSLGFEDNYTF.

The DNA of the CDR3 is TGTGCCAGCTGGACACGGGGTTCACCCCTCCACTTT. Encoded protein: CASWTRGSPLHF. This chain links TRBV27 with TRBJ1-6; D perhaps matches TRBD1 (5 bases). The V gene's germline CDR1 is MNHEY and CDR2 SMNVEV (reference sequence). CDR3 size: 12 residues. With 8 bases removed from V and 9 bases from J, the gap between germline ends came to 11 bases.

J is TRBJ2-1 and V is TRBV20-1; TRBD2 might be the D (6 bases). Germline assignment: CDR1 DFQATT and CDR2 SNEGSKA (reference sequence). The CDR3 covers 12 residues. V gave up 6 bases and J gave up 7 bases, with 13 bases separating them. The CDR3 coding sequence is TGCAGTGCCGCCCGCGGGGCTAATGAGCAGTTCTTC. Translation gives CSAARGANEQFF.

V gene TRBV7-8 combines with J gene TRBJ1-1; D remains ambiguous. Germline V CDR1 and CDR2: SGHVS, FQNEAQ. The V end lost 5 bases, the J end lost 3 bases, and 10 bases lay between the germline ends. The CDR3 length is 13 residues. CDR3 region: CASSQARHTEAFF. DNA for the CDR3: TGTGCCAGCAGCCAAGCGAGGCACACTGAAGCTTTCTTT.

The chain is built from TRBV5-6 and TRBJ1-1; D not resolved. The germline V gene has CDR1 SGHDT and CDR2 YYEEEE. The CDR3 covers 14 residues. Trimming removed 4 bases at V and 4 bases at J, with 14 bases between. The CDR3 is CASSVYLGPTEAFF. The CDR3 DNA is TGTGCCAGCAGCGTTTACCTCGGCCCCACTGAAGCTTTCTTT.

This clonotype was observed a handful of times. The chain uses TRBV12-3 or TRBV12-4 and TRBJ2-2, with 8 bases that match TRBD2. This CDR3 has 16 residues. Trimming at V came to 6 bases and at J to 2 bases, leaving 8 bases not matched to a gene. CDR3 in amino acids: CASRPLLAVNTGELFF. The CDR3 DNA follows: TGTGCCAGCAGACCATTACTAGCGGTCAACACCGGGGAGCTGTTTTTT.

The V gene is TRBV19, the J gene TRBJ1-5, with D unresolved. V was pared by 5 bases and J by 6 bases, with 11 bases between. Germline CDR1 and CDR2: LNHDA and SQIVND (reference sequence). The CDR3 has 13 amino acids. CDR3 in amino acids: CASSLGTVQPQHF. The CDR3 DNA reads as TGTGCCAGTAGTCTGGGAACGGTTCAGCCCCAGCATTTT.

This clonotype was seen more than once but under ten times. CDR3 region: CASSQGGSTQETQYF. CDR3 bases: TGCGCCAGCAGCCAGGGGGGCAGCACACAAGAGACCCAGTACTTC. The J gene is TRBJ2-5, the V gene TRBV5-1; possible D gene TRBD1, 7 bases. There are 15 residues in the CDR3. Germline CDR1 reads SGHRS; CDR2 reads YFSETQ. Trimming pared 4 bases from V and 2 bases from J, leaving 15 bases between.

In DNA, the CDR3 is TGTGCCAGCAGTTATCGACCCGGAGATAGTGGCTACACCTTC. This translates into CASSYRPGDSGYTF. The chain is built from TRBV6-2 or TRBV6-3 and TRBJ1-2; no definite D call. Germline V lookup: CDR1 MNHEY, CDR2 SVGEGT. V lost 3 bases, J lost 7 bases, and 15 bases lay in between. This CDR3 is 14 amino acids long.

The chain is built from TRBV5-6 and TRBJ1-5, with D unclear. The V end was cut by 0 bases, the J end by 1 base, with 8 bases between. There are 15 residues in the CDR3. The V gene's germline CDR1 is SGHDT and CDR2 YYEEEE. CDR3 region: CASSLAGWSNQPQHF. CDR3 DNA: TGTGCCAGCAGCTTGGCCGGGTGGAGCAATCAGCCCCAGCATTTT.

V usage is TRBV12-3 or TRBV12-4 and J usage is TRBJ2-5, with TRBD2 matching over 13 bases. This CDR3 is built from 15 residues. V shed 3 bases and J 5 bases; nucleotides not matched to a gene: 3. CDR3 DNA: TGTGCCAGCAGTTTCGGACTAGCGGGAGTGGAGACCCAGTACTTC. Translation gives CASSFGLAGVETQYF.